These 31 T cell receptor beta chains were sequenced from one sample in a study of T-cell memory formation after mild COVID-19. TCRdb re-derived calls from the 5' RACE reads in MiXCR, one entry per CDR3 protein. The table shows around 410,000 distinct CDR3 sequences, with more than 20% occurring only once. Sequenced sample: PBMCs or a T cell subset sorted from them (not recorded which). All receptors derive from an adult woman who had mild COVID-19 (a few samples of this study predate the infection). Cell type and time point are not known.

CDR3 protein: CASSEQGRANVLTF. CDR3 coding DNA: TGTGCCAGCAGTGAGCAAGGCCGGGCCAACGTCCTGACTTTC. The chain recombines TRBV12-3 or TRBV12-4 with TRBJ2-6; D gene ambiguous. Trimming pared 5 bases from V and 5 bases from J, leaving 10 bases between. This CDR3 has 14 residues.

There are a few counts of this clonotype. The genes are TRBV6-1 and TRBJ1-1, with D hard to call. Germline V gives CDR1 MNHNS, CDR2 SASEGT. V gave up 1 base and J gave up 4 bases, with 7 bases separating them. The CDR3 spans 13 residues. CDR3 region: CASSEVWGTEAFF. CDR3 sequence (DNA): TGTGCCAGCAGTGAAGTGTGGGGCACTGAAGCTTTCTTT.

This chain uses TRBV6-5 with TRBJ1-2; D uncertain. Germline V gene lookup returns CDR1 MNHEY and CDR2 SVGAGI. CDR3 length: 15 amino acids. Trimming removed 6 bases at V and 8 bases at J, with 22 bases between. The CDR3 nucleotides read TGTGCCAGCAGGTCGGGCACCGCAACCCCGGCGGGCTACACCTTC. This encodes CASRSGTATPAGYTF.

V usage is TRBV20-1 and J usage is TRBJ2-7; D is perhaps TRBD2 (6 bases). The CDR3 covers 14 residues. Per germline, CDR1 DFQATT and CDR2 SNEGSKA (reference sequence). V lost 5 bases and J lost 4, with 18 bases in between. CDR3 sequence reads: CSADGGGARYEQYF. CDR3 DNA sequence: TGCAGTGCTGACGGCGGCGGGGCTAGGTACGAGCAGTACTTC.

The chain employs TRBV12-3 or TRBV12-4 and TRBJ2-3; weak D call: TRBD2 (5 bases). V gave up 6 bases and J gave up 2 bases, with 12 bases separating them. The CDR3 has 14 amino acids. In DNA form, the CDR3 reads TGTGCCAGCAGAGACGGGATTTTCACAGATACGCAGTATTTT. Translated: CASRDGIFTDTQYF.

V and J are TRBV20-1 and TRBJ1-2, with 8 bases that match TRBD1. Per germline, CDR1 DFQATT and CDR2 SNEGSKA (reference sequence). The CDR3 runs to 13 residues. The V segment lost 5 bases and the J segment 4 bases; nucleotides outside the gene matches: 6. The CDR3 bases are TGCAGTGCTGGGGACAGGAGAAGCTATGGCTACACCTTC. The encoded protein is CSAGDRRSYGYTF.

This chain links TRBV11-3 with TRBJ2-7; D call uncertain. The CDR3 is 14 residues long. Per germline, CDR1 SGHNT and CDR2 YENEEA. V dropped 0 bases and J dropped 6 bases, with 12 bases sitting between them. In nucleotides, the CDR3 is TGTGCCAGCAGCTTAGATTCGCAGGAAAGCGAGCAGTACTTC. Protein: CASSLDSQESEQYF.

CDR3 bases: TGCGCCAGCAGCCAAGAAACAACTAGCCGGGGGGCCGAGCAGTACTTC. Residues: CASSQETTSRGAEQYF. The rearrangement links TRBV4-3 to TRBJ2-7, with D possibly being TRBD2 (7 bases). Between the trimmed V and J ends, which lost 0 bases and 6 bases, there was a span of 18 bases. From germline, CDR1 is LGHNA and CDR2 YSLEER. This CDR3 is built from 16 residues.

The genes are TRBV11-2 and TRBJ1-2; D is possibly TRBD1 (5 bases). Trimming stripped 5 bases from V and 5 bases from J, with 15 bases between. The CDR3 totals 14 residues. Germline CDR1 reads SGHAT; CDR2 reads FQNNGV. For the CDR3, the DNA is TGTGCCAGCAGCCCTGGGGCAGGGACGTATGGCTACACCTTC. It codes for CASSPGAGTYGYTF.

The table lists this clonotype with many counts. The chain recombines TRBV12-3 or TRBV12-4 with TRBJ1-1; D ambiguous. The CDR3 sequence is 14 residues long. V was cut by 2 bases and J by 3 bases, with 10 bases left in between. DNA of the CDR3: TGTGCCAGCAGTTTAACGGGAGGGTACACTGAAGCTTTCTTT. This encodes CASSLTGGYTEAFF.

This clonotype has only a few counts. This chain uses TRBV11-2 with TRBJ1-1; possible D gene TRBD1, 5 bases. CDR3 length: 16 residues. Germline V gene lookup returns CDR1 SGHAT and CDR2 FQNNGV. Deletions cut 5 bases from V and 0 bases from J, with 16 bases between. The CDR3 nucleotides are TGTGCCAGCAGCGGCAGGGCGCTAATAATGAACACTGAAGCTTTCTTT. Its protein product is CASSGRALIMNTEAFF.

J is TRBJ2-7 and V is TRBV19, with 7 bases that match TRBD2. Germline assignment: CDR1 LNHDA and CDR2 SQIVND (reference sequence). The V gene end was trimmed by 3 bases and the J gene end by 5 bases; junction bases not matched to a gene: 10. CDR3 length: 15 residues. For the CDR3, the DNA is TGTGCCAGTAGTATTTTGAGGGAGGGCCGTCACGAGCAGTACTTC. Protein sequence: CASSILREGRHEQYF.

This clonotype was seen a few times. The chain couples TRBV18 to TRBJ1-1; 7 bases map to TRBD1. Germline V gene sequence: CDR1 KGHSH, CDR2 LQKENI. The V segment lost 0 bases and the J segment 6 bases; nucleotides outside the gene matches: 16. CDR3 length: 18 amino acids. CDR3 residues: CASSPPYTTGQIGPEAFF. The CDR3 nucleotides are TGTGCCAGCTCACCACCGTATACCACGGGACAGATCGGCCCTGAAGCTTTCTTT.

This clonotype has a count of ten or more. The chain is built from TRBV11-2 and TRBJ2-5, with D possibly being TRBD1 (6 bases). The germline V gene encodes CDR1 SGHAT and CDR2 FQNNGV. The V and J ends lost 3 bases and 2 bases respectively, with 7 bases between them. CDR3 length: 13 amino acids. CDR3 sequence: CASSFGQQETQYF. The CDR3 DNA reads as TGTGCCAGCAGCTTTGGACAGCAAGAGACCCAGTACTTC.

This clonotype was observed a handful of times. The chain carries TRBV15 and TRBJ2-5; no clear D gene. In germline, CDR1 is LNHNV, CDR2 YYDKDF (reference sequence). The CDR3 extends over 13 amino acids. V lost 0 bases, J lost 1 base, and 3 bases lay in between. CDR3 bases: TGTGCCACCAGCAGAGAGAGCCAAGAGACCCAGTACTTC. Translated, it gives CATSRESQETQYF. Variable domain in full (rest from reference TRBV15 and TRBJ2-5): DAMVIQNPRYQVTQFGKPVTLSCSQTLNHNVMYWYQQKSSQAPKLLFHYYDKDFNNEADTPDNFQSRRPNTSFCFLDIRSPGLGDTAMYLCATSRESQETQYFGPGTRLLVL.

The V gene is TRBV18, the J gene TRBJ2-7, with D perhaps given as TRBD1 or TRBD2 (5 bases each). The V gene's germline CDR1 is KGHSH and CDR2 LQKENI. Trimming removed 2 bases from V and 3 bases from J, with 11 bases in between. This CDR3 comprises 14 residues. The DNA for the CDR3 is TGTGCCAGCTCACCAGGGACCGCCATCTACGAGCAGTACTTC. Translation gives CASSPGTAIYEQYF.

The gene calls are TRBV29-1 and TRBJ2-3, with 12 nucleotides matching TRBD2. With 7 bases clipped from V and 2 bases from J, the junction kept 7 bases outside the gene matches. Germline V CDR1 and CDR2: SQVTM, ANQGSEA. The CDR3 length is 15 residues. CDR3 residues: CSGLAGGRFTDTQYF. As DNA, the CDR3 is TGCAGCGGCCTAGCGGGGGGGCGTTTCACAGATACGCAGTATTTT.

Here the CDR3 DNA reads TGCGCCAGCAGCCCCGAGGGGACTTCTGCCTACGAGCAGTACTTC. Translating it yields CASSPEGTSAYEQYF. The chain combines TRBV5-1 with TRBJ2-7, with D maybe TRBD2 (6 bases). Germline values: CDR1 SGHRS, CDR2 YFSETQ. The CDR3 extends over 15 amino acids. V lost 4 bases and J 2 bases, leaving 16 bases between the germline ends.

This clonotype occurred a few times. This sequence joins TRBV7-8 and TRBJ2-7; tentatively, D is TRBD2 (5 bases). Germline CDR1 reads SGHVS; CDR2 reads FQNEAQ. CDR3 length equals 14 residues. V was shortened by 0 bases and J by 5 bases, with 11 bases between the two germline ends. CDR3 sequence reads: CASSLAGGADEQYF. In nucleotides, the CDR3 is TGTGCCAGCAGCTTAGCTGGAGGAGCGGACGAGCAGTACTTC.

This sequence joins TRBV7-9 and TRBJ2-2; D is undetermined. The CDR3 is 12 residues long. Trimming cost V 4 bases and J 7 bases, with 7 bases left between them. Per the germline V gene, CDR1 is SEHNR and CDR2 is FQNEAQ (reference sequence). CDR3 region: CASSSLDGELFF. For the CDR3, the DNA is TGTGCCAGCAGCTCGCTAGACGGGGAGCTGTTTTTT. Full variable domain (remainder filled in from reference TRBV7-9 and TRBJ2-2): DTGVSQNPRHKITKRGQNVTFRCDPISEHNRLYWYRQTLGQGPEFLTYFQNEAQLEKSRLLSDRFSAERPKGSFSTLEIQRTEQGDSAMYLCASSSLDGELFFGEGSRLTVL.

This clonotype was counted only a few times. The J gene is TRBJ1-2, the V gene TRBV7-2; no reliable D call. V was shortened by 1 base and J by 8 bases, with 8 bases between the two germline ends. The CDR3 has 12 residues. The germline V gene has CDR1 SGHTA and CDR2 FQGNSA. The CDR3 DNA follows: TGTGCCAGCAGCTTAGACCCCAGGGGCTACACCTTC. The encoded protein is CASSLDPRGYTF.

The chain links TRBV30 to TRBJ2-7, with D perhaps TRBD2 (5 bases). Between the trimmed V and J ends, which lost 2 bases and 3 bases, there was a span of 11 bases. The CDR3 covers 13 residues. From germline, CDR1 is GTSNPN and CDR2 SVGIG (reference sequence). Here the CDR3 reads CAWSTGLSYEQYF. The CDR3 DNA reads TGTGCCTGGAGTACCGGACTCAGCTACGAGCAGTACTTC.

In its sample, this clonotype was seen many times. This chain joins TRBV12-3 or TRBV12-4 and TRBJ2-7; no clear D. Trimming removed 5 bases from V and 7 bases from J, with 12 bases in between. The CDR3 sequence is 12 residues long. CDR3 amino acids: CASSPVWGEQYF. CDR3 bases: TGTGCCAGCAGTCCGGTTTGGGGTGAGCAGTACTTC.

Here the CDR3 DNA reads TGCGCCAGCAGCCCACGGCCGACAGGGGCCTATGGCTACACCTTC. Protein: CASSPRPTGAYGYTF. J is TRBJ1-2 and V is TRBV5-1; 8 positions match TRBD1. J lost 4 bases, V lost 4 bases, and 9 bases had no gene match. The CDR3 covers 15 residues. Germline V gives CDR1 SGHRS, CDR2 YFSETQ.

The sample holds a few counts of this clonotype. The chain combines TRBV18 with TRBJ2-1; possible D gene TRBD1, 6 bases. This CDR3 is 15 amino acids long. V was clipped by 3 bases and J by 3 bases, with 12 bases between them. Germline assignment: CDR1 KGHSH and CDR2 LQKENI. CDR3 bases: TGTGCCAGCTCACCGACAGGTCAAAGCTACAATGAGCAGTTCTTC. Residues: CASSPTGQSYNEQFF.

There are a few counts of this clonotype. The chain couples TRBV5-1 to TRBJ2-7; 9 positions agree with TRBD1. The CDR3 runs to 14 residues. The germline V gene has CDR1 SGHRS and CDR2 YFSETQ. V lost 4 bases to trimming and J lost 2 bases; unmatched junction nucleotides: 4. CDR3 bases: TGCGCCAGCAGCACAGGGGACAGGGCCTACGAGCAGTACTTC. Translating gives CASSTGDRAYEQYF.

The sample holds a few counts of this clonotype. The chain recombines TRBV20-1 with TRBJ1-2, with D perhaps matching TRBD1 (6 bases). The CDR3 consists of 12 residues. Germline CDR1 is DFQATT and CDR2 is SNEGSKA (reference sequence). CDR3 in DNA: TGCAGCTCAGGGGACGTAAACTATGGCTACACCTTC. It codes for CSSGDVNYGYTF.

This chain connects TRBV6-5 to TRBJ2-7; possible D gene TRBD1, 5 bases. Germline V gene sequence: CDR1 MNHEY, CDR2 SVGAGI. The CDR3 consists of 14 residues. V was trimmed by 7 bases and J by 3 bases, leaving 16 bases between them. The CDR3 sequence: CASTTGGVLYEQYF. The CDR3 DNA reads TGTGCCAGCACCACAGGCGGCGTACTCTACGAGCAGTACTTC.

This clonotype was found a few times. The rearrangement uses TRBV24-1 and TRBJ2-5; no definite D call. V was pared by 4 bases and J by 5 bases, with 13 bases between. Per germline, CDR1 KGHDR and CDR2 SFDVKD. The CDR3 has 14 residues. The CDR3 reads CATSDPRDKETQYF. DNA for the CDR3: TGTGCCACCAGTGACCCCAGAGATAAGGAGACCCAGTACTTC.

This clonotype was detected a few times. The chain uses TRBV20-1 and TRBJ2-7; no clear D gene. Germline V gene data show CDR1 as DFQATT and CDR2 as SNEGSKA (reference sequence). Trimming removed 5 bases at V and 3 bases at J, with 5 bases between. The CDR3 has 10 amino acids. For the CDR3, the DNA is TGCAGTGCTCCCGACTACGAGCAGTACTTC. It encodes CSAPDYEQYF.

This chain connects TRBV5-1 to TRBJ2-5, with 7 bases matching TRBD1. This CDR3 comprises 15 residues. V trimming: 2 bases; J trimming: 2 bases; junction bases outside the gene matches: 6. Germline CDR1 and CDR2: SGHRS and YFSETQ. DNA for the CDR3: TGCGCCAGCAGCTTTAGAACGGGACAGCAAGAGACCCAGTACTTC. It codes for CASSFRTGQQETQYF. Drawing the rest from reference TRBV5-1 and TRBJ2-5, the complete variable domain is KAGVTQTPRYLIKTRGQQVTLSCSPISGHRSVSWYQQTPGQGLQFLFEYFSETQRNKGNFPGRFSGRQFSNSRSEMNVSTLELGDSALYLCASSFRTGQQETQYFGPGTRLLVL.